Presented here are 7 T cell receptor beta chains from one specimen sequenced in a study of neoadjuvant nivolumab and ipilimumab in lung cancer. Some clones are missing from TCRdb's copy, which holds only in-frame ones; the method was immunoSEQ multiplex PCR. The top ten clones hold about 4.9% of a sample with approximately 4,000 clones, about nine tenths of them seen once. The input for sequencing was adjacent normal lung tissue, taken after neoadjuvant nivolumab, alone or with ipilimumab, at or shortly before surgery. The origin of the receptors is an adult with non-small cell lung cancer.

The chain uses TRBV11-2 and TRBJ2-3, with D possibly being TRBD2 (6 bases). There are 14 residues in the CDR3. V gave up 5 bases and J gave up 2 bases, with 11 bases separating them. Germline V gene sequence: CDR1 SGHAT, CDR2 FQNNGV. CDR3 in DNA: TGTGCCAGCAGCCGGGACTTTTCCACAGATACGCAGTATTTT. It encodes CASSRDFSTDTQYF.

The V gene is TRBV15, the J gene TRBJ2-6, with 8 positions matching TRBD1. In germline, CDR1 is LNHNV, CDR2 YYDKDF (reference sequence). Germline trimming cut 4 bases from V and 2 bases from J; bases unmatched to any gene: 1. This CDR3 region has 15 residues. This chain's CDR3 is CATSKQGAGANVLTF. As DNA, the CDR3 is TGTGCCACCAGCAAACAGGGGGCTGGGGCCAACGTCCTGACTTTC.

In this sample, this clone turned up once. The chain joins TRBV11-2 to TRBJ2-5, with 12 positions matching TRBD1. Germline V gene data show CDR1 as SGHAT and CDR2 as FQNNGV. Losses at the gene ends were 4 bases for V and 4 bases for J; bases not matched to a gene: 10. The CDR3 contains 17 residues. CDR3 DNA sequence: TGTGCCAGCAGCTCGGGACAGGGGGCGCCGGCTGTAGAGACCCAGTACTTC. Translated: CASSSGQGAPAVETQYF.

The J gene is TRBJ1-1, the V gene TRBV25-1; the match to TRBD1 covers 10 bases. CDR1 is MGHDK and CDR2 is SYGVNS in the germline V gene. V dropped 6 bases and J dropped 8; count of bases not matched to a gene: 6. The CDR3 consists of 13 residues. The CDR3 DNA is TGTGCCAGCAGCCAAGGACAGGGGGGCGAAGCTTTCTTT. This codes for CASSQGQGGEAFF.

The V gene is TRBV5-4, the J gene TRBJ2-5; 9 bases fit TRBD2. CDR1 is SGHNT and CDR2 is YYREEE in the germline V gene (reference sequence). CDR3 length equals 18 residues. V lost 3 bases to trimming and J lost 5 bases; unmatched junction nucleotides: 17. CDR3 DNA sequence: TGTGCCAGCAGCTCTCCTCGATTAGCGGGAGTAGGATTGGAGACCCAGTACTTC. It yields the protein CASSSPRLAGVGLETQYF.

This chain connects TRBV6-4 to TRBJ2-2; D uncertain. The V gene lost 0 bases and the J gene lost 6 bases, with 17 bases spanning the gap. The CDR3 sequence is 17 residues long. Germline V gene lookup returns CDR1 MRHNA and CDR2 SNTAGT. The CDR3 DNA sequence: TGTGCCAGCAGTGACTCACCGGCACAGTATGGCGCCGGGGAGCTGTTTTTT. Encoded protein: CASSDSPAQYGAGELFF.

Comments on this clone: Other nucleotide sequences from this sample produce the same CDR3. The genes are TRBV11-2 and TRBJ2-5; no definite D call. Germline V CDR1 and CDR2: SGHAT, FQNNGV. The CDR3 is 13 residues long. Between the trimmed V and J ends, which lost 1 base and 2 bases, there was a span of 5 bases. CDR3 in DNA: TGTGCCAGCAGCTTAGGTGGGCAAGAGACCCAGTACTTC. Amino acids: CASSLGGQETQYF.